Here is one T cell receptor (beta chain) with its context. The data stem from a study of blood T cell repertoires in COVID-19. Study overall: The samples span acute and convalescent COVID-19 from the United States, Italy and Spain.

In germline, CDR1 is SGHRS, CDR2 YFSETQ. The CDR3 extends over 15 amino acids. V lost 4 bases and J lost 7; bases outside the gene matches: 10. Generated by immunoSEQ multiplex PCR, the TCRdb table keeps only in-frame clones and is missing some. The profile shows approximately 230,000 clones, 86% of them singletons. The clonotype comes from a man aged 25 to 40 who had recovered from COVID-19. Sequences were obtained from peripheral blood. The chain couples TRBV5-1 to TRBJ1-4; 7 bases are shared with TRBD1. The CDR3 loop is CASSETGRYIEKLFF. In DNA form, the CDR3 reads TGCGCCAGCAGCGAGACAGGGAGGTATATTGAAAAACTGTTTTTT.